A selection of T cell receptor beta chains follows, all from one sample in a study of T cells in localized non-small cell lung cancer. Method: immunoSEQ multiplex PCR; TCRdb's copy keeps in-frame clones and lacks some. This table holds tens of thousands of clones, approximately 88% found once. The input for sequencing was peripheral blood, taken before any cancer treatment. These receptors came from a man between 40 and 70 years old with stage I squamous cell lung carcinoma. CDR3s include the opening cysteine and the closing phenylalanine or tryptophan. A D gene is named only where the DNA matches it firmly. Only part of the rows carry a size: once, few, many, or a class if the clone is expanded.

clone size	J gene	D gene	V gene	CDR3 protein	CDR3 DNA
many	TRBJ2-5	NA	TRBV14	CASSQPMGETQYF	TGTGCCAGCAGCCAGCCCATGGGGGAGACCCAGTACTTC
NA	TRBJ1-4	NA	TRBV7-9	CASSLKGGANEKLFF	TGTGCCAGCAGCTTAAAGGGGGGAGCTAATGAAAAACTGTTTTTT
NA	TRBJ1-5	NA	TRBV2	CASREKSGLYQPQHF	TGTGCCAGCAGGGAAAAGTCCGGACTTTATCAGCCCCAGCATTTT
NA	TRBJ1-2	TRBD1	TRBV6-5	CASSYLTGNYGYTF	TGTGCCAGCAGTTACCTGACAGGGAACTATGGCTACACCTTC
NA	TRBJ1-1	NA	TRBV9	CASSVGQSVFGEEAFF	TGTGCCAGCAGCGTAGGACAGTCGGTTTTTGGTGAAGAAGCTTTCTTT
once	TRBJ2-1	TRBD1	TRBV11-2	CASSLGLGEGQSYNEQFF	TGTGCCAGCAGCTTAGGCCTCGGAGAGGGACAGTCCTACAATGAGCAGTTCTTC
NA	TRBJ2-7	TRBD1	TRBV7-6	CASSFSGQGEYEQYF	TGTGCCAGCAGCTTCTCGGGTCAGGGGGAGTACGAGCAGTACTTC
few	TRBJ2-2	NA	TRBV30	CAWSKGIGTGELFF	TGTGCCTGGAGTAAGGGGATCGGCACCGGGGAGCTGTTTTTT
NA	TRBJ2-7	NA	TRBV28	CASSLWQTYEQYF	TGTGCCAGCAGTTTATGGCAGACCTACGAGCAGTACTTC
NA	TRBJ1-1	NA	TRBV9	CASSVVTNEAFF	TGTGCCAGCAGCGTAGTAACGAATGAAGCTTTCTTT
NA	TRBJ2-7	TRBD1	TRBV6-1	CASGDRFYEQYF	TGTGCCAGCGGGGACAGGTTCTACGAGCAGTACTTC